The 10 T cell receptor beta chains below come from one sample, sequenced in a study of T cells in Graves' hyperthyroidism and ophthalmopathy. What was amplified from RNA transcripts were TCR beta CDR3 regions. HTBI primers were employed in a first-round RT-PCR of the TCR CDR3. TCRdb ran MiXCR on the multiplex PCR reads and lists one entry per CDR3 protein. This sample has roughly 500,000 distinct CDR3 sequences, with 40% to 55% found just once. The sequenced sample consisted of peripheral blood or thyroid tissue (not recorded which). Every receptor here comes from an adult woman with Graves' disease, either hyperthyroidism or ophthalmopathy (not recorded which).

Many counts were recorded for this clonotype. V usage is TRBV19 and J usage is TRBJ1-5; D gene ambiguous. CDR3 size: 14 residues. Looked up from germline, CDR1 is LNHDA and CDR2 is SQIVND (reference sequence). Trimming removed 3 bases from V and 1 base from J, with 7 bases in between. The CDR3 bases are TGTGCCAGTAGTATCGGGCGGAGCAATCAGCCCCAGCATTTT. Its protein is CASSIGRSNQPQHF.

This clonotype has more than one count but fewer than ten. In nucleotides, the CDR3 is TGTGCCAGCAACCCGACAGGACTTAGCAATCAGCCCCAGTACTTC. Translation gives CASNPTGLSNQPQYF. This rearrangement joins TRBV2 to TRBJ2-5; D is possibly TRBD1 (6 bases). Germline loops: CDR1 SNHLY, CDR2 FYNNEI. V was clipped by 7 bases and J by 9 bases, with 24 bases between them. The CDR3 is 15 residues long.

This clonotype showed up many times. The chain couples TRBV5-4 to TRBJ1-6, with D possibly matching TRBD1 (6 bases). The V end was cut by 4 bases, the J end by 4 bases, with 12 bases between. Germline V lookup: CDR1 SGHNT, CDR2 YYREEE (reference sequence). CDR3 length equals 15 residues. CDR3 amino acids: CASSVQGQYNSPLHF. The CDR3 coding sequence is TGTGCCAGCAGCGTGCAGGGACAATATAATTCACCCCTCCACTTT. The full variable domain, rest sourced from reference TRBV5-4 and TRBJ1-6, is ETGVTQSPTHLIKTRGQQVTLRCSSQSGHNTVSWYQQALGQGPQFIFQYYREEENGRGNFPPRFSGLQFPNYSSELNVNALELDDSALYLCASSVQGQYNSPLHFGNGTRLTVT.

The chain joins TRBV7-3 to TRBJ1-2; D remains unclear. The CDR3 covers 12 residues. The V end was cut by 3 bases, the J end by 9 bases, with 11 bases between. In germline, CDR1 is SGHTA, CDR2 FQGTGA. In nucleotides, the CDR3 is TGTGCCAGCAGCTTGGATAGGTCAAGCTACACCTTC. It is translated as CASSLDRSSYTF.

This clonotype occurred once. The chain carries TRBV10-3 and TRBJ2-7, with 7 nucleotides matching TRBD1. Germline CDR1 and CDR2: ENHRY and SYGVKD. CDR3 size: 15 residues. The J segment lost 0 bases and the V segment lost 4 bases, leaving 6 bases of the junction unmatched. CDR3 sequence (DNA): TGTGCCATCAGTGGGACGTCAGGGGGCTCCTACGAGCAGTACTTC. Translated: CAISGTSGGSYEQYF.

This clonotype was found many times. The rearrangement joins TRBV10-3 to TRBJ1-4, with D unresolved. Germline-derived CDR1 and CDR2 are ENHRY and SYGVKD. The CDR3 has 14 residues. Between the trimmed V and J ends, which lost 3 bases and 7 bases, there was a span of 12 bases. The CDR3 is CAISDPGWGEKLFF. CDR3 DNA sequence: TGTGCCATCAGTGACCCCGGCTGGGGTGAAAAACTGTTTTTT.

This clonotype was recorded at least ten times. The rearrangement links TRBV5-1 to TRBJ2-7; D possibly corresponds to TRBD2 (5 bases). The CDR3 spans 14 residues. The germline gives CDR1 SGHRS, CDR2 YFSETQ. The germline V and J ends were trimmed by 4 bases and 3 bases, with 14 bases remaining between them. This CDR3 is CASSPLPSSYEQYF. CDR3 DNA: TGCGCCAGCAGCCCCCTCCCTAGCAGCTACGAGCAGTACTTC.

The gene calls are TRBV7-2 and TRBJ2-5; tentatively, D is TRBD2 (6 bases). V was trimmed by 4 bases and J by 9 bases, leaving 18 bases between them. This CDR3 is 14 amino acids long. The germline V gene encodes CDR1 SGHTA and CDR2 FQGNSA. CDR3 nucleotides: TGTGCCAGCAGCTCTCGCGGAGGGGATCAGCCCCAGTACTTC. This codes for CASSSRGGDQPQYF.

The chain couples TRBV7-9 to TRBJ2-7; 7 positions agree with TRBD1. The CDR3 covers 13 residues. CDR1 and CDR2 (germline): SEHNR, FQNEAQ (reference sequence). V gave up 5 bases and J gave up 7 bases; unmatched junction bases: 8. CDR3 in amino acids: CASSHRDRREQYF. In DNA, the CDR3 is TGTGCCAGCAGCCACCGGGACAGAAGGGAGCAGTACTTC.

This chain uses TRBV5-1 with TRBJ1-2; D remains ambiguous. V shed 0 bases and J shed 8 bases, with 17 bases lying between them. The CDR3 consists of 15 residues. Germline CDR1 reads SGHRS; CDR2 reads YFSETQ. The CDR3 DNA reads as TGCGCCAGCAGCTTGGTCCGGGATGTTGTATCGGGCTACACCTTC. This encodes CASSLVRDVVSGYTF.